The 23 T cell receptor beta chains below were found in one sample sequenced in a study of T cells in Graves' hyperthyroidism and ophthalmopathy. TCR beta CDR3 regions were amplified from RNA transcripts. HTBI primers were the set used in a first-round RT-PCR of the TCR CDR3. MiXCR, applied by TCRdb to the multiplex PCR reads, yields one record per CDR3 protein. The repertoire holds fewer than 500,000 distinct CDR3 sequences, less than 15% seen once, with around 20% in the top ten. Sequencing was done on a sample of blood. The receptors derive from a man aged 25 to 40 with Graves' hyperthyroidism that later progressed to Graves' ophthalmopathy.

The chain employs TRBV5-6 and TRBJ2-3; TRBD1 is a possible D gene (7 bases). Trimming took off 3 bases at V and 8 bases at J, with 25 bases between the two ends. Germline values: CDR1 SGHDT, CDR2 YYEEEE. The CDR3 runs to 17 residues. The CDR3 spells CASSSTRTRGAPLTQYF. In nucleotides, the CDR3 is TGTGCCAGCAGCTCAACACGCACCAGGGGGGCCCCCCTTACGCAGTATTTT.

This clonotype came up many times. V is TRBV6-2 or TRBV6-3 and J is TRBJ2-2; TRBD1 matches 7 bases. Germline V gene sequence: CDR1 MNHEY, CDR2 SVGEGT. The CDR3 totals 15 residues. The trim removed 6 bases at V and 2 bases at J, leaving 6 bases unmatched. Written as DNA, the CDR3 is TGTGCCAGCAGACGCACAGGGGTTAACACCGGGGAGCTGTTTTTT. Protein sequence: CASRRTGVNTGELFF.

In its sample, this clonotype was seen many times. The rearrangement uses TRBV28 and TRBJ1-5; D gene uncertain. Per the germline V gene, CDR1 is MDHEN and CDR2 is SYDVKM. V was shortened by 6 bases and J by 1 base, with 16 bases between the two germline ends. The CDR3 spans 16 residues. CDR3 loop: CASSEGGLGSNQPQHF. The CDR3 region has the DNA TGTGCCAGCAGCGAAGGAGGGTTGGGGAGCAATCAGCCCCAGCATTTT.

This clonotype has only a few counts. J is TRBJ2-1 and V is TRBV7-9, with 15 bases lining up with TRBD2. Germline trimming cut 5 bases from V and 9 bases from J; bases unmatched to any gene: 5. Germline CDR1 and CDR2: SEHNR and FQNEAQ (reference sequence). The CDR3 loop spans 15 amino acids. The CDR3 nucleotides are TGTGCCAGCAGCCCCGGACTAGCGGGGGGGCGTGAGCAGTTCTTC. This codes for CASSPGLAGGREQFF.

In its sample, this clonotype was seen many times. This chain links TRBV20-1 with TRBJ2-1; D ambiguous. Between the trimmed V and J ends, which lost 1 base and 4 bases, there was a span of 11 bases. CDR3 size: 14 residues. CDR1 and CDR2 from the germline V gene are DFQATT and SNEGSKA (reference sequence). CDR3 protein: CSARGWRNYNEQFF. CDR3 DNA: TGCAGTGCTAGAGGCTGGCGGAATTACAATGAGCAGTTCTTC.

This clonotype was detected ten times or more. The chain combines TRBV5-1 with TRBJ1-1; 8 bases are shared with TRBD1. This CDR3 comprises 16 residues. With 1 base clipped from V and 5 bases from J, the junction kept 10 bases outside the gene matches. CDR1 is SGHRS, CDR2 YFSETQ, per germline. CDR3 coding DNA: TGCGCCAGCAGCTTGCGGGCCGACCAGGGGGCAACTGAAGCTTTCTTT. Translation gives CASSLRADQGATEAFF.

The chain is built from TRBV2 and TRBJ2-1, with a possible D match to TRBD2 (6 bases). Trimming removed 6 bases at V and 3 bases at J, with 18 bases between. This CDR3 has 16 amino acids. Germline CDR1 SNHLY, CDR2 FYNNEI. CDR3 sequence reads: CASSRLPGGFYNEQFF. The CDR3 nucleotides are TGTGCCAGCAGCCGACTACCCGGGGGTTTCTACAATGAGCAGTTCTTC.

V usage is TRBV7-8 and J usage is TRBJ2-2, with 7 bases aligning to TRBD2. The CDR3 loop spans 18 amino acids. CDR1 and CDR2 from the germline V gene are SGHVS and FQNEAQ. V gave up 1 base and J gave up 0 bases; unmatched junction bases: 8. The CDR3 here is CASSLERRGVTNTGELFF. The CDR3 nucleotides read TGTGCCAGCAGCTTAGAGAGACGGGGGGTTACGAACACCGGGGAGCTGTTTTTT.

In its sample, this clonotype was seen many times. The chain uses TRBV29-1 and TRBJ1-2; TRBD1 might be the D (5 bases). Germline V gene sequence: CDR1 SQVTM, CDR2 ANQGSEA. Between the trimmed V and J ends, which lost 4 bases and 4 bases, there was a span of 13 bases. CDR3 length: 13 amino acids. The CDR3 DNA reads as TGCAGCGTTGTCGGAGAGACAGCCTATGGCTACACCTTC. It translates to CSVVGETAYGYTF.

V usage is TRBV4-3 and J usage is TRBJ2-7; D gene uncertain. The CDR3 contains 12 residues. In germline, CDR1 is LGHNA, CDR2 YSLEER. The V end lost 1 base, the J end lost 6 bases, and 7 bases lay between the germline ends. In DNA, the CDR3 is TGCGCCAGCAGCCAAGTGGGTGGCGAGCAGTACTTC. Its protein product is CASSQVGGEQYF.

V and J are TRBV4-1 and TRBJ2-1; D gene ambiguous. The ends were cut back, 0 bases at V and 6 bases at J, with 9 bases in the middle. CDR1 and CDR2 from the germline V gene are MGHRA and YSYEKL. This CDR3 is built from 14 residues. CDR3: CASSQEGARNEQFF. CDR3 coding DNA: TGCGCCAGCAGCCAAGAAGGCGCCCGCAATGAGCAGTTCTTC.

V usage is TRBV5-1 and J usage is TRBJ2-5; TRBD1 aligns across 8 bases. Germline V CDR1 and CDR2: SGHRS, YFSETQ. The CDR3 runs 15 residues. Unmatched junction bases numbered 6, after V lost 0 bases and J lost 5 bases. CDR3 sequence reads: CASSLDPGGLETQYF. The CDR3 DNA reads TGCGCCAGCAGCTTGGACCCAGGGGGCCTCGAGACCCAGTACTTC.

This sequence joins TRBV24-1 and TRBJ2-1; 14 nucleotides align to TRBD2. CDR1 is KGHDR, CDR2 SFDVKD, per germline. The J segment lost 8 bases and the V segment lost 6 bases, leaving 11 bases of the junction unmatched. CDR3 size: 17 residues. This chain's CDR3 is CATSITVGTSGGYEQFF. The CDR3 DNA is TGTGCCACCAGTATAACAGTCGGGACTAGCGGGGGTTATGAGCAGTTCTTC.

This clonotype was seen many times. Compared with germline, one end of the junction differs, possibly owing to a read error. The chain couples TRBV12-3 or TRBV12-4 to TRBJ1-2; D uncertain. This CDR3 spans 11 amino acids. CDR3 in DNA: TGTGCCAGCAGCTTAGCTGGTGGCTACACCTTC. It specifies CASSLAGGYTF.

The chain employs TRBV7-9 and TRBJ2-5; D is possibly TRBD2 (5 bases). The CDR3 contains 12 residues. CDR1 and CDR2 from the germline V gene are SEHNR and FQNEAQ (reference sequence). V was pared by 4 bases and J by 11 bases, with 14 bases between. The CDR3 nucleotides are TGTGCCAGCAGCTCTGGACTCCAATCTCAGTACTTC. This gives the protein CASSSGLQSQYF.

This clonotype was counted ten times or more. CDR3 sequence: CASSYSGGSQSGELFF. The DNA of the CDR3 is TGTGCCAGCAGTTACAGCGGGGGATCCCAATCCGGGGAGCTGTTTTTT. The V gene is TRBV6-1, the J gene TRBJ2-2; 8 positions match TRBD2. The V and J ends lost 5 bases and 6 bases, in that order; junction bases with no gene match: 11. Germline CDR1 and CDR2: MNHNS and SASEGT. The length of the CDR3 is 16 residues.

This clonotype was counted a few times. This rearrangement joins TRBV27 to TRBJ2-3; D not resolved. Germline lookup yields CDR1 MNHEY and CDR2 SMNVEV (reference sequence). CDR3 length equals 15 residues. V lost 5 bases to trimming and J lost 0 bases, with 12 bases between them. CDR3 amino acids: CASSHRSRSTDTQYF. For the CDR3, the DNA is TGTGCCAGCAGTCACCGTTCGAGGAGCACAGATACGCAGTATTTT.

This clonotype was counted a few times. A junction boundary mismatches the germline segment, possibly from a read error. The chain has TRBV12-3 or TRBV12-4 and TRBJ1-3; D is uncertain. This CDR3 spans 14 amino acids. This CDR3 reads CASNTRPGGNTTYF. DNA for the CDR3: TGTGCCAGCAACACCAGGCCAGGAGGAAACACCACATATTTT.

This sequence joins TRBV5-1 and TRBJ2-1; tentative D call: TRBD2 (6 bases). The DNA end is a closer match to TRBJ2-7, so the J assignment may be wrong. Looked up from germline, CDR1 is SGHRS and CDR2 is YFSETQ. This CDR3 region has 13 residues. CDR3 nucleotides: TGCGCCAGCAGCCAAAGGGGAGGCAATGAGCAGTACTTC. Translated: CASSQRGGNEQYF.

The table lists this clonotype with many counts. This sequence joins TRBV7-9 and TRBJ2-2; D is undetermined. V dropped 5 bases and J dropped 7 bases, with 11 bases sitting between them. This CDR3 has 13 amino acids. CDR1 and CDR2 from the germline V gene are SEHNR and FQNEAQ (reference sequence). The DNA of the CDR3 is TGTGCCAGCAGCCCAACCAGGAACGGGGAGCTGTTTTTT. This codes for CASSPTRNGELFF.

This clonotype was counted ten times or more. The V and J genes are TRBV2 and TRBJ2-2; weak D call: TRBD1 (6 bases). Trimming took off 4 bases at V and 2 bases at J, with 8 bases between the two ends. The length of the CDR3 is 14 residues. Germline V gives CDR1 SNHLY, CDR2 FYNNEI. The CDR3 DNA is TGTGCCAGCAGTGGGACAGTCAACACCGGGGAGCTGTTTTTT. Encoded protein: CASSGTVNTGELFF.

The chain recombines TRBV12-3 or TRBV12-4 with TRBJ2-7; TRBD2 might be the D (5 bases). V was shortened by 7 bases and J by 2 bases, with 21 bases between the two germline ends. The CDR3 sequence is 16 residues long. The CDR3 loop reads CASTRFAGQLAYEQYF. CDR3 DNA: TGTGCCAGCACTCGCTTTGCGGGCCAGTTGGCCTACGAGCAGTACTTC.

Ten or more counts support this clonotype. The chain employs TRBV12-3 or TRBV12-4 and TRBJ2-7; perhaps TRBD2 as D (6 bases). The V gene lost 3 bases and the J gene lost 8 bases, with 17 bases spanning the gap. The CDR3 runs 14 residues. CDR3 sequence reads: CASSFPPGRSKQYF. For the CDR3, the DNA is TGTGCCAGCAGTTTTCCCCCCGGGAGATCGAAGCAGTACTTC.